This T cell receptor (beta chain) was retrieved from a study of blood T cell repertoires in COVID-19. Across the whole study: The United States, Italy and Spain supplied acute and convalescent COVID-19 samples. From T cells, B-cell-depleted T cells, or PBMCs came the material, which was cDNA or gDNA.

After removal of 3 bases from V and 2 bases from J, the junction contained 2 bases not matched to a gene. The germline CDR1 and CDR2 sequences are SEHNR and FQNEAQ (reference sequence). The CDR3 totals 14 residues. Original handling: Amplification from reference gene primers served as the basis for estimated nucleated cell counts. Only in-frame clones appear in the TCRdb table, and some are missing; sequencing was by immunoSEQ multiplex PCR. For V, J and clone size, that table is used; D and trimming come from the DNA. The sample lists 200,000 to 250,000 clones; about 80% were seen once. The chain recombines TRBV7-9 with TRBJ2-3, with 7 nucleotides matching TRBD1. This clonotype was obtained from a woman aged 80 or over with acute or convalescent COVID-19. Sequenced input: peripheral blood. CDR3 amino acids: CASSFGTATDTQYF. In nucleotides, the CDR3 is TGTGCCAGCAGCTTTGGGACAGCCACAGATACGCAGTATTTT. Full variable domain (missing parts from reference TRBV7-9 and TRBJ2-3): DTGVSQNPRHKITKRGQNVTFRCDPISEHNRLYWYRQTLGQGPEFLTYFQNEAQLEKSRLLSDRFSAERPKGSFSTLEIQRTEQGDSAMYLCASSFGTATDTQYFGPGTRLTVL.